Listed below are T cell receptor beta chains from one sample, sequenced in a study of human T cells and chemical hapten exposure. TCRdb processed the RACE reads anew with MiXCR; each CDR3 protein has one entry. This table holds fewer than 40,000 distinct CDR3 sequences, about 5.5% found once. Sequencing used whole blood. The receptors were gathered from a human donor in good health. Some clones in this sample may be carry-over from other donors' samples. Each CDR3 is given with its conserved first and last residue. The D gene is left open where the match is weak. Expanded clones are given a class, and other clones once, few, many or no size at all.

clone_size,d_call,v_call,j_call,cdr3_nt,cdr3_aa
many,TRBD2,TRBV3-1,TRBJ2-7,TGTGCCAGCAGCCCGCAGCGGGGGGGTCGGAAGTACTTC,CASSPQRGGRKYF
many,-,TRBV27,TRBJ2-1,TGTGCCAGCAGTTTATTTGGGGGGCGCGTATACAATGAGCAGTTCTTC,CASSLFGGRVYNEQFF
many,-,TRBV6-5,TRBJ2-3,TGTGCCAGCAGTTCCAACCGAGGGTATACTAGCACAGATACGCAGTATTTT,CASSSNRGYTSTDTQYF
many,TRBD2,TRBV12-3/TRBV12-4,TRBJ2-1,TGTGCCAGCAGCCCGAGCGGGATGGAGTACAATGAGCAGTTCTTC,CASSPSGMEYNEQFF
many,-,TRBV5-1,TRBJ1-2,TGCGCCAGCAGCCTGTCGGTCTTGGGGTATGGCTACACCTTC,CASSLSVLGYGYTF
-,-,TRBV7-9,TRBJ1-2,TGTGCCGGAGAGAATTCAGGAGGGTATGGCTACACCTTC,CAGENSGGYGYTF
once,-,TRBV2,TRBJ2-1,TGTGACAGCACCGAGTTACCTGCGGGAGAGCAGTTCTTC,CDSTELPAGEQFF
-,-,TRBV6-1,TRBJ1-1,TGTGCCAGCATGGGGGAGGGGACTGAAGCTTTCTTT,CASMGEGTEAFF
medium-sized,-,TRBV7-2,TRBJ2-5,TGTGCCAGCAGCTTAGCTAGTACCAGCGGGGAGACCCAGTACTTC,CASSLASTSGETQYF
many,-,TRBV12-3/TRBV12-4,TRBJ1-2,TGTGCCAGCAGTTTAATGGACAGCCCTAACTATGGCTACACCTTC,CASSLMDSPNYGYTF
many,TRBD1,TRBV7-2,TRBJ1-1,TGTGCCAGCAGCCCCCGACAGGGTACGTACACTGAAGCTTTCTTT,CASSPRQGTYTEAFF
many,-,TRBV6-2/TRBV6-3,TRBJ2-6,TGTGCCAGCAATGAGGGGGGAACTGGGGCCAACGTCCTGACTTTC,CASNEGGTGANVLTF
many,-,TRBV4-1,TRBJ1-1,TGCGCCAGCAGCCAAGTCCAGGACACTGAAGCTTTCTTT,CASSQVQDTEAFF
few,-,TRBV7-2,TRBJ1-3,TGTGCCAGCAGCTCCCCGCCCGCTGGAAACACCATATATTTT,CASSSPPAGNTIYF
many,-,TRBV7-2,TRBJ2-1,TGTGCCAGCAGCTTAGATCGGGGGAGCTCCTACAATGAGCAGTTCTTC,CASSLDRGSSYNEQFF
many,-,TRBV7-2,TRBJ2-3,TGTGCCAGCAGCTTAAATAAGGTTGCGCAGTATTTT,CASSLNKVAQYF
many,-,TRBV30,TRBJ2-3,TGTGCCTGGAGTGTGACAGCTCCCCCAGATACGCAGTATTTT,CAWSVTAPPDTQYF
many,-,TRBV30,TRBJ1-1,TGTGCCTGGAGTCAGGGTCTCGAAGGGGTCACTGAAGCTTTCTTT,CAWSQGLEGVTEAFF